This entry concerns a single T cell receptor (beta chain). V was clipped by 2 bases and J by 5 bases; unmatched bases: 6. The CDR3 runs 14 residues. Germline lookup yields CDR1 MNHEY and CDR2 SMNVEV (reference sequence). These data originate in a study of cytomegalovirus exposure and HLA in healthy donors. PCR was performed using 60 Vbeta and 13 Jbeta primers. TCRdb's copy holds only in-frame clones and misses some; the assay was immunoSEQ multiplex PCR. The data show roughly 110,000 clones, around 73% seen once. The sequenced sample was PBMCs. This clonotype was obtained from a man aged 30 to 45 in good health and CMV-seronegative. V is TRBV27 and J is TRBJ2-7, with 7 bases matching TRBD1. CDR3 sequence (DNA): TGTGCCAGCAGTTTACGAGTGACAGGGAACGAGCAGTACTTC. Amino acid sequence: CASSLRVTGNEQYF.